This passage covers 14 T cell receptor beta chains from one sample sequenced in a study of Ad26.COV2.S vaccination and SARS-CoV-2 variants. Only in-frame clones appear in the TCRdb table, and some are missing; sequencing was by immunoSEQ multiplex PCR. Of about 440,000 clones listed, less than 95% are singletons. Treatment specified: around 19 received Ad26.COV2.S at low or high dose, single or two shots; a few received placebo; per-sample allocation not given. Following the first vaccine or placebo injection, samples were taken on day 63. Here the sequenced sample was peripheral blood, taken in a trial of Ad26.COV2.S vaccine versus placebo. Receptors originate from a person aged 18-65 years who received the Ad26.COV2.S COVID-19 vaccine or a placebo.

The chain combines TRBV12-3 or TRBV12-4 with TRBJ2-5, with no clear D. Trimming took off 1 base at V and 0 bases at J, with 3 bases between the two ends. CDR3 length: 13 amino acids. The CDR3 bases are TGTGCCAGCAGTTTAGTTGACCAAGAGACCCAGTACTTC. It specifies CASSLVDQETQYF.

This clone appeared a few times. This chain joins TRBV6-2 or TRBV6-3 and TRBJ1-5; D is perhaps TRBD1 (5 bases). Germline V gives CDR1 MNHEY, CDR2 SVGEGT. The CDR3 extends over 17 amino acids. V was cut by 0 bases and J by 6 bases, with 18 bases left in between. The CDR3 region has the DNA TGTGCCAGCAGTTACTCGACGTGGGCCAGGGTCAGTCAGCCCCAGCATTTT. Translated, it gives CASSYSTWARVSQPQHF.

This chain uses TRBV6-6 with TRBJ2-2; 7 bases line up with TRBD1. CDR1 and CDR2 from the germline V gene are MNHNY and SVGAGI (reference sequence). CDR3 size: 16 residues. The J segment lost 1 base and the V segment lost 2 bases, leaving 4 bases of the junction unmatched. DNA for the CDR3: TGTGCCAGCAGTTACCGGGACAGACTGAACACCGGGGAGCTGTTTTTT. Its protein is CASSYRDRLNTGELFF.

This clone was seen a single time. The rearrangement links TRBV3-1 (or the pseudogene TRBV3-2) to TRBJ2-1; TRBD1 matches 10 bases. The CDR3 loop spans 19 amino acids. Trimming cost V 0 bases and J 7 bases; bases outside gene matches: 15. Germline values: CDR1 LGHDT, CDR2 YNNKEL (reference sequence). The CDR3 loop is CASSQDIPTGGHPMNEQFF. The DNA of the CDR3 is TGTGCCAGCAGCCAAGATATCCCGACAGGGGGCCACCCGATGAATGAGCAGTTCTTC.

The gene calls are TRBV28 and TRBJ2-3; D remains ambiguous. The CDR3 is made up of 16 amino acids. Germline V gene sequence: CDR1 MDHEN, CDR2 SYDVKM. V was clipped by 2 bases and J by 4 bases, with 16 bases between them. The CDR3 nucleotides read TGTGCCAGCAGTTTAATTAAACAGCCAGTGGCAGATACGCAGTATTTT. Residues: CASSLIKQPVADTQYF.

This clone was observed once. The chain has TRBV6-1 and TRBJ1-5, with 7 bases that match TRBD1. The CDR3 is made up of 15 amino acids. CDR1 MNHNS and CDR2 SASEGT come from the germline V gene. Unmatched junction bases numbered 7, after V lost 2 bases and J lost 6 bases. The CDR3 DNA reads as TGTGCCAGCAGTGAATTACGACAGGGCGGTCAGCCCCAGCATTTT. Amino acid sequence: CASSELRQGGQPQHF.

This clone appeared a few times. CDR3 nucleotide sequence: TGTGCCAGCAGCCGGGGGAGTGGGTCCTACGAGCAGTACTTC. As protein: CASSRGSGSYEQYF. The chain couples TRBV3-1 (or the pseudogene TRBV3-2) to TRBJ2-7; D tentatively reads TRBD1 or TRBD2 (5 bases each). Germline V lookup: CDR1 LGHDT, CDR2 YNNKEL (reference sequence). CDR3 length: 14 residues. V lost 4 bases and J 1 base, leaving 11 bases between the germline ends.

As concerns this clone: The same CDR3 is also encoded by other DNA sequences in this sample. CDR3 protein: CASSLSGLSYNEQFF. DNA for the CDR3: TGTGCCAGCAGTTTATCGGGACTATCATACAATGAGCAGTTCTTC. V and J are TRBV27 and TRBJ2-1, with 7 nucleotides matching TRBD2. V dropped 0 bases and J dropped 4; count of bases not matched to a gene: 3. The germline V gene encodes CDR1 MNHEY and CDR2 SMNVEV (reference sequence). The CDR3 covers 15 residues.

J is TRBJ2-2 and V is TRBV9; weak D call: TRBD2 (7 bases). Per germline, CDR1 SGDLS and CDR2 YYNGEE. Trimming stripped 5 bases from V and 13 bases from J, with 15 bases between. The CDR3 length is 12 residues. The CDR3 DNA sequence: TGTGCCAGCAGTTCAGGGGTAGCGGGGCTGTTTTTT. Its translation: CASSSGVAGLFF.

The chain combines TRBV5-4 with TRBJ2-3; TRBD2 matches 8 bases. Trimming took 4 bases from V and 2 from J; bases not matched to a gene: 9. Germline V gene lookup returns CDR1 SGHNT and CDR2 YYREEE (reference sequence). There are 16 residues in the CDR3. The CDR3 DNA reads TGTGCCAGCAGCCCGTTAGCGGGGAGATCCACAGATACGCAGTATTTT. It translates to CASSPLAGRSTDTQYF.

The chain combines TRBV5-1 with TRBJ2-3; 9 nucleotides match TRBD1. The CDR3 is 14 residues long. Germline V lookup: CDR1 SGHRS, CDR2 YFSETQ. After removal of 4 bases from V and 1 base from J, the junction contained 1 base not matched to a gene. The CDR3 sequence: CASSRTGGTDTQYF. The CDR3 region has the DNA TGCGCCAGCAGCAGGACAGGGGGCACAGATACGCAGTATTTT.

V and J are TRBV3-1 (or the pseudogene TRBV3-2) and TRBJ1-2; D unclear. The germline CDR1 and CDR2 sequences are LGHDT and YNNKEL (reference sequence). This CDR3 has 15 amino acids. Between the trimmed V and J ends, which lost 5 bases and 2 bases, there was a span of 15 bases. The CDR3 DNA sequence: TGTGCCAGCAGCACTGAGGGTAGGGCCAACTATGGCTACACCTTC. Translating it yields CASSTEGRANYGYTF.

J is TRBJ1-1 and V is TRBV28, with D maybe TRBD1 (6 bases). V dropped 7 bases and J dropped 12 bases, with 18 bases sitting between them. The V gene's germline CDR1 is MDHEN and CDR2 SYDVKM. CDR3 length: 12 amino acids. The CDR3 DNA sequence: TGTGCCAGCAACAATAACAGGGCGTTAACTTTCTTT. As protein: CASNNNRALTFF.

V and J are TRBV6-5 and TRBJ2-5; maybe TRBD1 (6 bases). V was clipped by 7 bases and J by 2 bases, with 11 bases between them. The CDR3 is 13 amino acids. CDR1 and CDR2 (germline): MNHEY, SVGAGI. The CDR3 spells CASTRTVQETQYF. Here the CDR3 DNA reads TGTGCCAGCACCCGGACAGTACAAGAGACCCAGTACTTC.